This T cell receptor beta chain stems from a study of siplizumab effects on memory and regulatory T cells. Whole-study findings and limits: Significant reduction of alloreactive sequences traceable to unstimulated CD4+ memory cells was observed with siplizumab. Greater diversity than memory cells seemed evident in naive T cells, which also appeared to be major alloresponse contributors. The average Treg-derived proportion among mappable alloreactive CD4+ clones was less than 80% with siplizumab versus about 28% in controls.

J was trimmed by 5 bases and V by 1 base; bases with no gene match: 2. The CDR3 covers 13 residues. Germline V gene lookup returns CDR1 SGHDT and CDR2 YYEEEE. As for this clone: Antigen specificity is unknown.

Some clones are missing from TCRdb's copy, which holds only in-frame ones; the method was immunoSEQ multiplex PCR. The sample lists over 15,000 clones; more than 35% were seen once. The mixed lymphocyte reaction cells were held in coculture (37°C) for approximately six days. Once responder PBMCs had been labelled with CFSE and stimulator PBMCs with Violet Dye, they were mixed 1:1. This chain connects TRBV5-6 to TRBJ2-7; 8 bases are a match to TRBD1. The clonotype comes from a human donor in good health; the cells came from an allogeneic mixed lymphocyte reaction. The sequencing sample was made of CFSE-low (dividing) CD4+ T cells sorted from an allogeneic mixed lymphocyte reaction. The chain's CDR3 is CASSLPTGDEQYF. As DNA, the CDR3 is TGTGCCAGCAGCTTGCCGACAGGGGACGAGCAGTACTTC.